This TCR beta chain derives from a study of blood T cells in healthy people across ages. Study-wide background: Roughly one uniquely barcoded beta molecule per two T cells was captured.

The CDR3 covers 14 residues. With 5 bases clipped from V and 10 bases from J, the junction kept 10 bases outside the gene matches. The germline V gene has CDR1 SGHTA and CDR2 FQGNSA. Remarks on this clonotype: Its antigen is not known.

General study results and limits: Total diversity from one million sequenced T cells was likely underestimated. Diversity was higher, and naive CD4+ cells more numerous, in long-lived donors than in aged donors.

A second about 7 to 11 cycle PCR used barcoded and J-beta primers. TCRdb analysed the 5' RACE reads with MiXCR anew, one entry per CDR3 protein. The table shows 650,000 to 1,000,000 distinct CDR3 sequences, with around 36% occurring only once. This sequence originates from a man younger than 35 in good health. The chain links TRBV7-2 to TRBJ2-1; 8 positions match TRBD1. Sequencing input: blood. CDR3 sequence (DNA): TGTGCCAGCAGCCTTTTGACAGGGGTTGGCGAGCAGTTCTTC. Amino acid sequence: CASSLLTGVGEQFF.